These T cell receptor beta chains were read from a single sample in a study of cytomegalovirus exposure and HLA in healthy donors. Repertoires were generated with immunoSEQ multiplex PCR, while TCRdb's copy carries only in-frame clones and drops some. Counted here are roughly 170,000 clones, 65% to 85% occurring once; the ten biggest clones make up around 4.4%. Sequencing was done on a sample of PBMCs. The receptors come from a woman between 50 and 59 years old in good health and CMV-seropositive. Each CDR3 is given with its conserved first and last residue. A D gene is named only where the DNA matches it firmly. Some rows have no size entry. The others give once, few or many, or a class for an expanded clone.

J gene,V gene,clone size,D gene,CDR3 DNA,CDR3 protein
TRBJ2-7,TRBV27,NA,TRBD1,TGTGCCAGCAGCCGGGACAGGGGCCCCTACGAGCAGTACTTC,CASSRDRGPYEQYF
TRBJ1-2,TRBV29-1,once,NA,TGCAGCGTTGAGGTGCCTCCGGGTGGCTACACCTTC,CSVEVPPGGYTF
TRBJ1-4,TRBV4-1,NA,NA,TGCGCCAGCAGCCAAGATTTGGTACAGGCAGCAACTAATGAAAAACTGTTTTTT,CASSQDLVQAATNEKLFF
TRBJ2-7,TRBV7-2,NA,TRBD2,TGTGCCAGCAGCTCCATAAAGACTAGCGGGATCTCTTACGAGCAGTACTTC,CASSSIKTSGISYEQYF
TRBJ1-2,TRBV28,NA,TRBD1,TGTGCCAGCCTTTTAAGCAGGGGGCGCGATGGCTACACCTTC,CASLLSRGRDGYTF
TRBJ2-6,TRBV7-9,NA,NA,TGTGCCAGCAGCTCGGGTACGGGAGAGGTCGGGGCCAACGTCCTGACTTTC,CASSSGTGEVGANVLTF
TRBJ1-5,TRBV18,NA,NA,TGTGCCAGCTCACCACAGGCAGGGGATCAGCCCCAGCATTTT,CASSPQAGDQPQHF
TRBJ2-7,TRBV7-2,once,NA,TGTGCCAGCAGCCCCGGACTGAGCTACGAGCAGTACTTC,CASSPGLSYEQYF
TRBJ2-5,TRBV2,NA,TRBD2,TGTGCCAGCAGCGAACTAGCGGGAGCATGGGAGACCCAGTACTTC,CASSELAGAWETQYF
TRBJ2-7,TRBV11-2,NA,TRBD2,TGTGCCAGCAGCTGGAAAACCGGGACTAGCGGGGTCTACGAGCAGTACTTC,CASSWKTGTSGVYEQYF
TRBJ2-6,TRBV9,NA,NA,TGTGCCAGCAGCGTAAACACAGGGAGCTCTGGGGCCAACGTCCTGACTTTC,CASSVNTGSSGANVLTF
TRBJ1-1,TRBV10-3,NA,NA,TGTGCCATCAGTGAAGGACAACGGAACACTGAAGCTTTCTTT,CAISEGQRNTEAFF
TRBJ2-7,TRBV19,NA,TRBD1,TGTGCCAGTAGTATAGGCCGGGACAGCTACGAGCAGTACTTC,CASSIGRDSYEQYF
TRBJ2-1,TRBV9,NA,TRBD2,TGTGCCAGCAGCGTCTCGGGACTAGAGTTCAATGAGCAGTTCTTC,CASSVSGLEFNEQFF
TRBJ1-6,TRBV6-1,NA,NA,TGTGCCAGCGGTGTGGCAAACTATAATTCACCCCTCCACTTT,CASGVANYNSPLHF
TRBJ2-7,TRBV6-1,once,NA,TGTGCCAGCCGGGACACAAACTACGAGCAGTACTTC,CASRDTNYEQYF
TRBJ2-6,TRBV15,NA,TRBD1,TGTGCCACCGGGACAGGGCTAATTGGGGCCAACGTCCTGACTTTC,CATGTGLIGANVLTF
TRBJ2-7,TRBV6-4,NA,TRBD1,TGTGCCAGCAGTTTACGACAGGGTTACGAGCAGTACTTC,CASSLRQGYEQYF
TRBJ2-2,TRBV5-5,few,NA,TGTGCCAGCAGCTGGGGCGGAGGGACGAACACCGGGGAGCTGTTTTTT,CASSWGGGTNTGELFF
TRBJ2-2,TRBV18,NA,TRBD1,TGTGCCAGCTCACCAAGGGGACAGGGAGCCGGGGAGCTGTTTTTT,CASSPRGQGAGELFF
TRBJ2-1,TRBV28,once,TRBD2,TGTGCCAGCAGCCCCCGGACTAGCGGCTACAATGAGCAGTTCTTC,CASSPRTSGYNEQFF
TRBJ1-1,TRBV7-2,NA,NA,TGTGCCAGCAGCACTTCCAGGGCGTACACTGAAGCTTTCTTT,CASSTSRAYTEAFF
TRBJ2-5,TRBV5-8,NA,TRBD2,TGTGCCAGCAGCTCCTTAATTAGCGGGGCCGGGGAGACCCAGTACTTC,CASSSLISGAGETQYF
TRBJ2-3,TRBV9,NA,TRBD1,TGTGCCAGCAGCCCCCCGGGACAGGGGGAAACGCAGTATTTT,CASSPPGQGETQYF
TRBJ2-5,TRBV2,NA,TRBD2,TGTGCCAGCAGGGAGACTAGCGGGGGGGCCGCCGCAGAGACCCAGTACTTC,CASRETSGGAAAETQYF
TRBJ1-1,TRBV7-9,NA,NA,TGTGCCAGCAGGGAGGGGGGGGAAGCTTTCTTT,CASREGGEAFF
TRBJ1-4,TRBV7-9,NA,NA,TGTTCCAGCAGTCCCCCGGGAGTTTATGGAGAAAAACTGTTTTTT,CSSSPPGVYGEKLFF
TRBJ2-4,TRBV10-1,few,TRBD1,TGCGCCAGCAGTTGGGACAGGCGCACACCCATTTCCGGTGGGGGCAAAAACATTCAGTACTTC,CASSWDRRTPISGGGKNIQYF
TRBJ2-1,TRBV7-9,NA,NA,TGTGCCAGCAGTCAGGCCCCCGATGAGCAGTTCTTC,CASSQAPDEQFF
TRBJ2-3,TRBV7-3,NA,TRBD2,TGTGCCAGCAGCTTTGGGGGCGGGGGGGCCTATTGGGGCACAGATACGCAGTATTTT,CASSFGGGGAYWGTDTQYF
TRBJ1-5,TRBV6-5,NA,NA,TGTGCCAGCCAACCGGGGGGAAATCAGCCCCAGCATTTT,CASQPGGNQPQHF
TRBJ2-1,TRBV7-3,NA,TRBD2,TGTGCCAGCAGCTTAGGGTTGGGACTAGCGGGAGATGAGCAGTTCTTC,CASSLGLGLAGDEQFF
TRBJ2-7,TRBV9,NA,NA,TGTGCCAGCAGCGTGGGGCTAGCGAGAAGTGACGAGCAGTACTTC,CASSVGLARSDEQYF
TRBJ2-7,TRBV4-3,NA,TRBD2,TGCGCCAGCAGCAGTCGCTTTAGCGGGGGATACGAGCAGTACTTC,CASSSRFSGGYEQYF
TRBJ1-1,TRBV6-5,NA,NA,TGTGCCAGCAAAAAGACAGAGTTGAACACTGAAGCTTTCTTT,CASKKTELNTEAFF
TRBJ2-3,TRBV7-7,NA,TRBD2,TGTGCTAGCAGCTACGAAAATGGGACTAGCGGGAGAACAGATACGCAGTATTTT,CASSYENGTSGRTDTQYF
TRBJ2-1,TRBV10-1,NA,TRBD2,TGCGCCAGCAGTGAGTCCCTCCGGAGGCTAGCGGAATACAATGAGCAGTTCTTC,CASSESLRRLAEYNEQFF
TRBJ2-1,TRBV7-8,NA,NA,TGTGCCAGCAGCTCCGGACAGTGGAATGAGCAGTTCTTC,CASSSGQWNEQFF
TRBJ1-6,TRBV15,NA,NA,TGTGCCACCAGTCGGCAGGGCATTTCACCCCTCCACTTT,CATSRQGISPLHF
TRBJ2-7,TRBV7-9,once,TRBD1,TGTGCCAGCAGCTTACTTAGCTGGGGACAGGGAATGGGGCAGTACTTC,CASSLLSWGQGMGQYF
TRBJ1-1,TRBV5-1,NA,TRBD1,TGCGCCAGCAGCCTATCGACAGGGGTATACACTGAAGCTTTCTTT,CASSLSTGVYTEAFF
TRBJ1-2,TRBV7-9,NA,TRBD1,TGTGCCAGCAGCTTAGTGGAGGGGGCGCCATATGGCTACACCTTC,CASSLVEGAPYGYTF
TRBJ2-7,TRBV6-6,many,NA,TGTGCCAGCAGTTACTCCTCTTACGAGCAGTACTTC,CASSYSSYEQYF
TRBJ2-1,TRBV6-6,few,NA,TGTGCCAGCAGTATCGACAGCAATGAGCAGTTCTTC,CASSIDSNEQFF